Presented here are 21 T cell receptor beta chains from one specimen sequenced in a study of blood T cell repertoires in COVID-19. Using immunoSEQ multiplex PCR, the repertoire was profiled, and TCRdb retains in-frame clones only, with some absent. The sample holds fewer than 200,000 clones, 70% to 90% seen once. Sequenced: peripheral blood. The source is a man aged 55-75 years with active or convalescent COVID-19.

In nucleotides, the CDR3 is TGTGCCAGCAGCTTAGTTGCAGGGGCGGGCACCGGGGAGCTGTTTTTT. Amino acid sequence: CASSLVAGAGTGELFF. This rearrangement joins TRBV11-2 to TRBJ2-2; maybe TRBD1 (6 bases). The germline V gene has CDR1 SGHAT and CDR2 FQNNGV. This CDR3 spans 16 amino acids. Trimming cost V 1 base and J 4 bases, with 13 bases left between them.

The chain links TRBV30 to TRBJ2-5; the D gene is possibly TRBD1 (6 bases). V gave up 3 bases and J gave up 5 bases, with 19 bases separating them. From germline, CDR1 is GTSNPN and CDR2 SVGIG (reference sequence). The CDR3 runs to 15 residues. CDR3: CAWSPGGVRGETQYF. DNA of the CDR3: TGTGCCTGGAGCCCTGGGGGAGTAAGGGGGGAGACCCAGTACTTC.

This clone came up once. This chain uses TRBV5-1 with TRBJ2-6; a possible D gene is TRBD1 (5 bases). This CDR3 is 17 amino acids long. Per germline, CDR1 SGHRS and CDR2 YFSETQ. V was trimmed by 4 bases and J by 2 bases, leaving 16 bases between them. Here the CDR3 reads CASSTKPTGAGANVLTF. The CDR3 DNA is TGCGCCAGCAGCACCAAACCAACAGGCGCTGGGGCCAACGTCCTGACTTTC.

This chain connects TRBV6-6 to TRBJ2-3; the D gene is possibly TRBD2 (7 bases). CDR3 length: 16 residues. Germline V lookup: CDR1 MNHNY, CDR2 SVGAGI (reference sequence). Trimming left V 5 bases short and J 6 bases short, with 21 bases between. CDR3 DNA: TGTGCCAGCAGTCCCCAACGCGGGGGCCGCTGGGATACGCAGTATTTT. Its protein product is CASSPQRGGRWDTQYF.

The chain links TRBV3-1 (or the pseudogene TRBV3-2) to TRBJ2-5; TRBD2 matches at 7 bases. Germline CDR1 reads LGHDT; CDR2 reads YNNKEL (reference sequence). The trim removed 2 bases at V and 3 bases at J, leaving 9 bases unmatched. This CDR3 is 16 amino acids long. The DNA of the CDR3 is TGTGCCAGCAGCCAAACGGGGCTAGCGGCAAAAGAGACCCAGTACTTC. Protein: CASSQTGLAAKETQYF.

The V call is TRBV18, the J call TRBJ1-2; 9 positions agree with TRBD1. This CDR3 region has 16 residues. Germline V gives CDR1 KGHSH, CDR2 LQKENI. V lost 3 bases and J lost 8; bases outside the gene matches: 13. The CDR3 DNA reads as TGTGCCAGCTCACCCTCCGCCTCACAGGGGGCTAAGGGCTACACCTTC. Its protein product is CASSPSASQGAKGYTF.

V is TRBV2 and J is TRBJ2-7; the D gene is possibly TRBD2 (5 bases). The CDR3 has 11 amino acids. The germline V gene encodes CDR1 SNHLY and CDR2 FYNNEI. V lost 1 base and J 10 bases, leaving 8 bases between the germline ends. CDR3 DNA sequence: TGTGCCAGCAGTGAAGACGGGGTTCAGTACTTC. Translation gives CASSEDGVQYF.

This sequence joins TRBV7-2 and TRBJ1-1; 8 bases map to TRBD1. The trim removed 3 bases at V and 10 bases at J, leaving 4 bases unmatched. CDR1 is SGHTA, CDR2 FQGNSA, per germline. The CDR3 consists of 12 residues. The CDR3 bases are TGTGCCAGCAGCTTCGACAGGGGAAGAGCTTTCTTT. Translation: CASSFDRGRAFF.

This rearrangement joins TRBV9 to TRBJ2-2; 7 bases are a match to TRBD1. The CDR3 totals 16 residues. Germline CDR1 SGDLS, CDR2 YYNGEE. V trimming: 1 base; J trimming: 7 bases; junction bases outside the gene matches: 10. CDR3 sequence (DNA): TGTGCCAGCAGCGTATCTACAGGGGTCCTGGGCGGGGAGCTGTTTTTT. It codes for CASSVSTGVLGGELFF.

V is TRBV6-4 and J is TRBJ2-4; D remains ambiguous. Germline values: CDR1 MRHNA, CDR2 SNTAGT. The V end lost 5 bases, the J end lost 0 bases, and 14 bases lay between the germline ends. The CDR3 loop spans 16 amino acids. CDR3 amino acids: CASSPVQKLAKNIQYF. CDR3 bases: TGTGCCAGCAGTCCAGTACAGAAGCTAGCCAAAAACATTCAGTACTTC.

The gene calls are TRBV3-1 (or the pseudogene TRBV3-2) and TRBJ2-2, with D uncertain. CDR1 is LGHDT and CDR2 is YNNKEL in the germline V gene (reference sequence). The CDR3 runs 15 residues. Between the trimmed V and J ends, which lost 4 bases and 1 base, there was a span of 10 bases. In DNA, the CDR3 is TGTGCCAGCAGCCGCCTGGCAGTGAACACCGGGGAGCTGTTTTTT. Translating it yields CASSRLAVNTGELFF.

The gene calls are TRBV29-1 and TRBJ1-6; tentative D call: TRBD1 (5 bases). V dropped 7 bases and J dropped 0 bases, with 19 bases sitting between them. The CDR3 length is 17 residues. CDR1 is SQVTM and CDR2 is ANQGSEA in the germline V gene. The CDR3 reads CSDAGWGALSYNSPLHF. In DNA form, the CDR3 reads TGCAGCGATGCGGGGTGGGGCGCACTCTCCTATAATTCACCCCTCCACTTT.

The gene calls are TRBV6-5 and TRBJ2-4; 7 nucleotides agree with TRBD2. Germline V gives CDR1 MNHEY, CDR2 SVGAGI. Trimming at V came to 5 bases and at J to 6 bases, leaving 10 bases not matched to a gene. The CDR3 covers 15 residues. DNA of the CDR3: TGTGCCAGCAGTCCCCCCGGACTAGAACGAAACATTCAGTACTTC. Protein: CASSPPGLERNIQYF.

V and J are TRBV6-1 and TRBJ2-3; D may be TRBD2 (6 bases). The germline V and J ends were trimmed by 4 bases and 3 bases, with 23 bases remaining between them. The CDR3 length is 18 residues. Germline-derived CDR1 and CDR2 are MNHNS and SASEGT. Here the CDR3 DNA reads TGTGCCAGCAGTGTAATTCTCGGAGGGGCCGTAGGGACAGATACGCAGTATTTT. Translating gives CASSVILGGAVGTDTQYF.

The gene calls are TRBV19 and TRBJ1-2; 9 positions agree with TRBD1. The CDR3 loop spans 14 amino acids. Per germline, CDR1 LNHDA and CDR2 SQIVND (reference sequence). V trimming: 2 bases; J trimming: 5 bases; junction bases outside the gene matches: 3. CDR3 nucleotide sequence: TGTGCCAGTAGTATAACAGGGGGCGGATATGGCTACACCTTC. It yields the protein CASSITGGGYGYTF.

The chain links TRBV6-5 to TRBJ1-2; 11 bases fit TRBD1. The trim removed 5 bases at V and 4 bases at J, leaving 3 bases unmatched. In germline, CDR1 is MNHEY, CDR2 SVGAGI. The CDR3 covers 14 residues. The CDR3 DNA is TGTGCCAGCAGTAGAGGACAGGGGGCCTATGGCTACACCTTC. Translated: CASSRGQGAYGYTF.

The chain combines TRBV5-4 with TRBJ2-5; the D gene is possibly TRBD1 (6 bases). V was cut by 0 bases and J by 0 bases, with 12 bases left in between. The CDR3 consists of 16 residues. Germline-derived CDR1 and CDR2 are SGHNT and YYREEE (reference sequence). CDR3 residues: CASSLGGHGNQETQYF. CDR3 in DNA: TGTGCCAGCAGCTTGGGGGGACACGGCAACCAAGAGACCCAGTACTTC.

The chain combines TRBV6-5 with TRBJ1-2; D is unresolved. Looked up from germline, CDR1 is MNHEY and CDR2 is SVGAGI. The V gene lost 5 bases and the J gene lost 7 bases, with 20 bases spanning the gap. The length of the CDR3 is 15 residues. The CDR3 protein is CASSPPGVRGPGYTF. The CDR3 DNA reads TGTGCCAGCAGTCCACCAGGTGTCAGAGGGCCTGGCTACACCTTC.

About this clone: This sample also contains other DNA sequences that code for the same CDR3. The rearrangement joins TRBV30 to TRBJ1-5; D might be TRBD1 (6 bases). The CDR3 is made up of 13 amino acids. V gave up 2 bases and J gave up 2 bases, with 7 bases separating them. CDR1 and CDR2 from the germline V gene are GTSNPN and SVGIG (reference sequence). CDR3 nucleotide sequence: TGTGCCTGGAGTAGACAGGGCAATCAGCCCCAGCATTTT. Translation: CAWSRQGNQPQHF.

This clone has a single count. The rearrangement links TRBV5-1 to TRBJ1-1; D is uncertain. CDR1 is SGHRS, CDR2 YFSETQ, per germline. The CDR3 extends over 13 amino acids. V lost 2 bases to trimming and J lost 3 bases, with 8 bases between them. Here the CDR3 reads CASSLPGDTEAFF. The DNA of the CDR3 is TGCGCCAGCAGCTTACCGGGAGACACTGAAGCTTTCTTT.

The CDR3 nucleotides are TGTGCCAGCACTCTAACAGGGGGCTACTATGGCTACACCTTC. Translating gives CASTLTGGYYGYTF. The V call is TRBV11-3, the J call TRBJ1-2; 9 positions match TRBD1. The V gene's germline CDR1 is SGHNT and CDR2 YENEEA. The V and J ends lost 7 bases and 3 bases, in that order; junction bases with no gene match: 6. The CDR3 consists of 14 residues.